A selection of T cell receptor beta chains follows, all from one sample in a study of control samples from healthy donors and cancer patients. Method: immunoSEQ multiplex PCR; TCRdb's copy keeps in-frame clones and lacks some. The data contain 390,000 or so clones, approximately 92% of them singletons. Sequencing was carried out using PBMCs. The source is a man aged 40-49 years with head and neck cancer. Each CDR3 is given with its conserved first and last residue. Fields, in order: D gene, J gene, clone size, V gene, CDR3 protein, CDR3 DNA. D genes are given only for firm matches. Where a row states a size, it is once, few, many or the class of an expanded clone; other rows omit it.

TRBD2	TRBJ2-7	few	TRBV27	CASRGRGSSYEQYF	TGTGCCAGCAGGGGGCGGGGGAGCTCCTACGAGCAGTACTTC
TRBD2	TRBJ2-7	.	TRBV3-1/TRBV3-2	CASSPLAFLNYEQYF	TGTGCCAGCAGCCCACTAGCGTTCTTGAATTACGAGCAGTACTTC
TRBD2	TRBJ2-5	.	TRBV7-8	CASSGAGGLRETQYF	TGTGCCAGCAGTGGAGCGGGAGGGCTTAGGGAGACCCAGTACTTC
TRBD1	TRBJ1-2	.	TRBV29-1	CSVRTGSTIYGYTF	TGCAGCGTGCGGACAGGGTCGACGATTTATGGCTACACCTTC
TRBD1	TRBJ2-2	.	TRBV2	CASSVQGAVTGELFF	TGTGCCAGCAGTGTACAGGGGGCGGTCACCGGGGAGCTGTTTTTT
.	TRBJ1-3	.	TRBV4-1	CASSHSPGDSGNTIYF	TGCGCCAGCAGCCATAGTCCAGGGGACTCTGGAAACACCATATATTTT
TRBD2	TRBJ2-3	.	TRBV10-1	CASSSGGSTDTQYF	TGCGCCAGCAGTAGCGGGGGGAGCACAGATACGCAGTATTTT
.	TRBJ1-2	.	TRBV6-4	CASSDGGHNYGYTF	TGTGCCAGCAGTGACGGGGGTCATAACTATGGCTACACCTTC
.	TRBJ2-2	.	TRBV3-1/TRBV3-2	CASSQAAGELFF	TGTGCCAGCAGCCAAGCTGCCGGGGAGCTGTTTTTT
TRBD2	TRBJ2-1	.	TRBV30	CAWSVPSSGTRWNEQFF	TGTGCCTGGAGTGTACCGTCTAGCGGGACCCGCTGGAATGAGCAGTTCTTC
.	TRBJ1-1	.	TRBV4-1	CASSPFHQGLNTEAFF	TGCGCCAGCAGCCCTTTTCATCAGGGGTTGAACACTGAAGCTTTCTTT
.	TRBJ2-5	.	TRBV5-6	CASSLVGPGLETQYF	TGTGCCAGCAGCTTGGTAGGGCCAGGGTTAGAGACCCAGTACTTC
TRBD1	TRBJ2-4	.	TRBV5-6	CASSKPGQGALGIQYF	TGTGCCAGCAGCAAGCCGGGACAGGGGGCTCTTGGCATTCAGTACTTC
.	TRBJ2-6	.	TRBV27	CASSRWGAGANVLTF	TGTGCCAGCAGTAGGTGGGGGGCTGGGGCCAACGTCCTGACTTTC
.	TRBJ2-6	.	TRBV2	CASSEAGVRVVGANVLTF	TGTGCCAGCAGTGAGGCCGGCGTAAGGGTGGTTGGGGCCAACGTCCTGACTTTC
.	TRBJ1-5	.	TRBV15	CATSRDPGNQPQHF	TGTGCCACCAGCAGAGATCCCGGCAATCAGCCCCAGCATTTT
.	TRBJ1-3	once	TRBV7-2	CASSLNGGFGNTIYF	TGTGCCAGCAGCCTGAATGGGGGGTTTGGAAACACCATATATTTT
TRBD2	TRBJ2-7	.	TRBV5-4	CASSLGGREIYEQYF	TGTGCCAGCAGCTTGGGCGGGAGGGAGATCTACGAGCAGTACTTC
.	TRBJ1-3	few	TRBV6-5	CASTFLNRAGNTIYF	TGTGCCAGCACCTTCCTGAACAGGGCCGGAAACACCATATATTTT
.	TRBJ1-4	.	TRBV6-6	CASSLEKKRVGANEKLFF	TGTGCCAGCAGTCTCGAAAAGAAACGGGTGGGAGCTAATGAAAAACTGTTTTTT
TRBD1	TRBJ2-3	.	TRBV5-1	CASSFLAQGINTDTQYF	TGCGCCAGCAGCTTCCTGGCACAGGGGATTAACACAGATACGCAGTATTTT
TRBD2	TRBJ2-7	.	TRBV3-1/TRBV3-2	CASSQDPRLAGGPISYEQYF	TGTGCCAGCAGCCAAGACCCTCGGCTAGCGGGAGGGCCAATCTCCTACGAGCAGTACTTC
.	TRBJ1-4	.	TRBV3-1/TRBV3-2	CASSPQGPTNEKLFF	TGTGCCAGCAGCCCCCAGGGGCCAACTAATGAAAAACTGTTTTTT
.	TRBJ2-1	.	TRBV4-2	CASSQDWGSSYNEQFF	TGTGCCAGCAGCCAAGATTGGGGGAGCTCCTACAATGAGCAGTTCTTC
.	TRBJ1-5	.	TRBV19	CASTTGWEVGNQPQHF	TGTGCCAGTACCACAGGGTGGGAGGTTGGCAATCAGCCCCAGCATTTT
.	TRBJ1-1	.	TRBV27	CASSFLGTEAFF	TGTGCCAGCAGTTTTTTGGGGACTGAAGCTTTCTTT
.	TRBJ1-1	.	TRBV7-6	CASSLRWGAEAFF	TGTGCCAGCAGCTTACGATGGGGGGCTGAAGCTTTCTTT
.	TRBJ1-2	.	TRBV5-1	CASSLGTANYGYTF	TGCGCCAGCAGCCTCGGGACCGCTAACTATGGCTACACCTTC
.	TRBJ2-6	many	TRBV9	CASKETGANVLTF	TGTGCCAGCAAAGAAACTGGGGCCAACGTCCTGACTTTC